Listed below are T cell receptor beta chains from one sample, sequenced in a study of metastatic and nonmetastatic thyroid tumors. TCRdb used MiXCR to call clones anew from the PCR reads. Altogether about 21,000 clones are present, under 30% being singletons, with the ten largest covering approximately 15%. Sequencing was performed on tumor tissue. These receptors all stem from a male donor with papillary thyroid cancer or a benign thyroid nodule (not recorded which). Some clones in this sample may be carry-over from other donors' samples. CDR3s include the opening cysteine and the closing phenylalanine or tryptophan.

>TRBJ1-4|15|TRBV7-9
CASSYREATNEKLFF
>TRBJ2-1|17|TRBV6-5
CASSSPRGRDYNNEQFF
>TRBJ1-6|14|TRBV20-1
CSARGELEASPLHF
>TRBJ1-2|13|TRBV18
CASSPRDGDSYTF
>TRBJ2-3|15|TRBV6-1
CASTLSGGTTDTQYF
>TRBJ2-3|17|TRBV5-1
CASSSNRVKGSTDTQYF
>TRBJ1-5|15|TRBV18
CASSPQGQGNQPQHF
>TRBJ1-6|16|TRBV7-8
CASSYHVDRGNSPLHF
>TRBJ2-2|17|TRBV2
CASSENPGTEYTGELFF
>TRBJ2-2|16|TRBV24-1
CATSDIRTGSTGELFF
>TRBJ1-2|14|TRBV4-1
CASSQKVENYGYTF
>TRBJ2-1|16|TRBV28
CASTPTRGGPYNEQFF
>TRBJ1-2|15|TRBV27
CASSPTPDRVGGYTF
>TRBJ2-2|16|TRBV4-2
CASSYETDANTGELFF
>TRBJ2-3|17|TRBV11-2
CASSLVGGSVGADTQYF
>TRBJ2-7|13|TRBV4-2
CASSLGTRGEQYF
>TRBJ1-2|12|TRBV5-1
CASGTGGYGYTF
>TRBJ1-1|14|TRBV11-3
CASSWAGVSTEAFF